This note documents a single TCR beta chain sequence. The CDR3 is 15 residues long. V shed 1 base and J shed 5 bases, with 17 bases lying between them. Germline V CDR1 and CDR2: GTSNPN, SVGIG (reference sequence). This specimen belongs to a study of blood T cell repertoires in COVID-19. For the study at large: The origin of the acute and convalescent COVID-19 samples was the United States, Italy and Spain.

Per the original methods: Amplification with reference gene primers provided the estimates of nucleated cell counts. Assay: immunoSEQ multiplex PCR; the TCRdb copy retains only in-frame clones and omits some. V and J calls and clone size follow that table, whereas D and trimming were derived from the DNA. Of fewer than 350,000 clones in the sample, 88% were seen once. The Seattle patients, enrolled during active infection, were followed longitudinally. What was sequenced was peripheral blood. This sequence was found in a woman between 25 and 40 years old with COVID-19, enrolled during active disease. The V gene is TRBV30, the J gene TRBJ2-5, with TRBD2 as a possible D gene (6 bases). The CDR3 reads CAWSGRLGAWETQYF. DNA of the CDR3: TGTGCCTGGAGTGGGCGACTAGGAGCTTGGGAGACCCAGTACTTC.